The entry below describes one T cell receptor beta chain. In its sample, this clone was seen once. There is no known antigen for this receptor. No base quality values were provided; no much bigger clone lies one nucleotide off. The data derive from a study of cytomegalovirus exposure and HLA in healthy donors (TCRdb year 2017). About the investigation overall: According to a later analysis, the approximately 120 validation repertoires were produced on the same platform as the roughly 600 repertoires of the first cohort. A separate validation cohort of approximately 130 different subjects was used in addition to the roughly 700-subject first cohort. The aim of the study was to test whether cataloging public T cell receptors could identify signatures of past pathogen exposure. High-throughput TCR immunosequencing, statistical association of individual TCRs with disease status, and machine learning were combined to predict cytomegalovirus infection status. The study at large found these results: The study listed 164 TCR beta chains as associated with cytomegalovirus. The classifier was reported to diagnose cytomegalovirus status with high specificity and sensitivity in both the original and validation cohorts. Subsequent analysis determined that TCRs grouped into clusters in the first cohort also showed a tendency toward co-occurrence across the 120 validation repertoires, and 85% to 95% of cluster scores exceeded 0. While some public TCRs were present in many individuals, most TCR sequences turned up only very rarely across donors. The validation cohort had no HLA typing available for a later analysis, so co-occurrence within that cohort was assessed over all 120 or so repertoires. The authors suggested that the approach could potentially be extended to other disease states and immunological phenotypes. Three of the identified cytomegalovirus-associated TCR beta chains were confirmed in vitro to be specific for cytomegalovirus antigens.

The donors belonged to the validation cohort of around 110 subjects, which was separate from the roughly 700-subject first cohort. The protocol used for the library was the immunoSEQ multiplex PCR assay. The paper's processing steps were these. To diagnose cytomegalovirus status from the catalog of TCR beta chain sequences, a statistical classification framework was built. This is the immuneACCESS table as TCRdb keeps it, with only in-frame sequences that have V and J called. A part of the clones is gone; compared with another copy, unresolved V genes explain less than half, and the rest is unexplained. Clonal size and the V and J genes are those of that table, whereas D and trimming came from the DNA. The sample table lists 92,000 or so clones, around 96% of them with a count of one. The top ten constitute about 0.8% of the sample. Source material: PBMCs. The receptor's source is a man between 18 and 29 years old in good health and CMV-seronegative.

The CDR3 loop reads CAISEKAGGTYEQYF. The DNA reads TGTGCCATCAGTGAGAAAGCAGGGGGTACCTACGAGCAGTACTTC. The chain is assembled from TRBV10-3 and TRBJ2-7; TRBD1 aligns with 7 central bases. V loses 2 bases at its end and J loses 2 bases; junction bases beyond the gene matches: 6. The CDR3 measures 15 amino acids from cysteine to phenylalanine. The sequence is cut down to CDR3 DNA, 45 bases in frame from base 1. According to the germline V gene, CDR1 reads ENHRY and CDR2 reads SYGVKD.